A few counts support the clone carrying this T cell receptor beta chain. This entry belongs to a study of CD8 T cells in ankylosing spondylitis. CDR3 length equals 14 residues. Germline V gene lookup returns CDR1 LGHDT and CDR2 YNNKEL (reference sequence). Losses at the gene ends were 3 bases for V and 8 bases for J; bases not matched to a gene: 5. TCRdb used MiXCR to reprocess the 5' RACE reads, holding one entry per CDR3 protein. The sample records 250,000 or so distinct CDR3 sequences, under 20% being singletons. This TCR derives from a male donor with ankylosing spondylitis or in good health (not recorded which). The sequenced material came from blood, either unsorted or a sorted T cell fraction (not recorded which). The gene calls are TRBV3-1 and TRBJ2-4, with 9 bases lining up with TRBD1. As DNA, the CDR3 is TGTGCCAGCAGCCAGGGACAGGGTGGGGACATTCAGTACTTC. Translation: CASSQGQGGDIQYF.